A single sample is the source of the 20 T cell receptor beta chains below, sequenced in a study of blood T cell repertoires in COVID-19. Sequenced by immunoSEQ multiplex PCR; TCRdb stores in-frame clones only, minus some. The table has approximately 210,000 clones, 65% to 85% seen once; the top ten hold about 3.4%. Source material: PBMCs or T cells enriched from blood (not recorded which). These receptors were taken from a woman aged 60 to 75 who had recovered from COVID-19.

The V call is TRBV7-9, the J call TRBJ1-1; TRBD1 agrees at 8 bases. Germline V CDR1 and CDR2: SEHNR, FQNEAQ (reference sequence). This CDR3 contains 18 residues. V was clipped by 0 bases and J by 1 base; unmatched bases: 10. Here the CDR3 DNA reads TGTGCCAGCAGCTTAGCCCGACTTCCAGGACAGGGGAACACTGAAGCTTTCTTT. As protein: CASSLARLPGQGNTEAFF.

This chain links TRBV5-1 with TRBJ1-3, with D possibly TRBD1 on 6 matching bases. Deletions cut 4 bases from V and 4 bases from J, with 9 bases between. This CDR3 is built from 13 residues. Germline V gives CDR1 SGHRS, CDR2 YFSETQ. In nucleotides, the CDR3 is TGCGCCAGCAGCCTGACAGGCGGAAACACCATATATTTT. It is translated as CASSLTGGNTIYF.

This rearrangement joins TRBV7-6 to TRBJ2-3, with 9 bases lining up with TRBD2. The CDR3 contains 17 residues. In germline, CDR1 is SGHVS, CDR2 FNYEAQ. V shed 1 base and J 6 bases; nucleotides not matched to a gene: 11. The CDR3 coding sequence is TGTGCCAGCAGCTTAGTACCTCGATCTAGCGGGGAGGATACGCAGTATTTT. Translation: CASSLVPRSSGEDTQYF.

The chain carries TRBV13 and TRBJ2-7; 10 bases are shared with TRBD1. J was trimmed by 4 bases and V by 2 bases; bases with no gene match: 5. The CDR3 is 15 amino acids. Looked up from germline, CDR1 is PRHDT and CDR2 is FYEKMQ (reference sequence). The CDR3 DNA reads TGTGCCAGCAGCTTATCGGACAGGGGGTTTTACGAGCAGTACTTC. Translated, it gives CASSLSDRGFYEQYF. Full variable domain (outside the CDR3, taken from reference TRBV13 and TRBJ2-7): AAGVIQSPRHLIKEKRETATLKCYPIPRHDTVYWYQQGPGQDPQFLISFYEKMQSDKGSIPDRFSAQQFSDYHSELNMSSLELGDSALYFCASSLSDRGFYEQYFGPGTRLTVT.

The V call is TRBV11-2, the J call TRBJ1-5; 8 nucleotides agree with TRBD1. With 1 base clipped from V and 4 bases from J, the junction kept 3 bases outside the gene matches. CDR1 is SGHAT and CDR2 is FQNNGV in the germline V gene. CDR3 length equals 15 residues. In DNA form, the CDR3 reads TGTGCCAGCAGCTTAGTGACAGGGGTAAATCAGCCCCAGCATTTT. Translated, it gives CASSLVTGVNQPQHF.

The chain combines TRBV7-9 with TRBJ2-2, with TRBD2 identical over 7 bases. The ends lost 11 bases at V and 4 bases at J; junction bases unmatched: 13. The CDR3 runs 15 residues. Germline loops: CDR1 SEHNR, CDR2 FQNEAQ (reference sequence). CDR3 residues: CADHSTGEGTGELFF. The CDR3 nucleotides are TGTGCCGACCACTCTACGGGGGAGGGCACCGGGGAGCTGTTTTTT.

The chain joins TRBV19 to TRBJ2-1; maybe TRBD2 (7 bases). The V gene's germline CDR1 is LNHDA and CDR2 SQIVND (reference sequence). V lost 4 bases and J lost 5, with 9 bases in between. The CDR3 has 13 amino acids. The CDR3 DNA reads as TGTGCCAGTAGTAGAGGGGGGGACAATGAGCAGTTCTTC. Its protein is CASSRGGDNEQFF.

Concerning this clone itself: The same CDR3 also results from other DNA sequences found in this sample. This chain uses TRBV7-8 with TRBJ2-7; 9 nucleotides line up with TRBD1. The CDR3 has 15 amino acids. Germline V CDR1 and CDR2: SGHVS, FQNEAQ. After removal of 1 base from V and 2 bases from J, the junction contained 3 bases not matched to a gene. For the CDR3, the DNA is TGTGCCAGCAGCTTAGGAAGGGACAGGGCCTACGAGCAGTACTTC. This encodes CASSLGRDRAYEQYF.

The rearrangement links TRBV6-5 to TRBJ2-7, with a tentative D call TRBD2 (6 bases). V shed 5 bases and J shed 6 bases, with 14 bases lying between them. The length of the CDR3 is 13 residues. The V gene's germline CDR1 is MNHEY and CDR2 SVGAGI. The CDR3 here is CASSPRGSGEQYF. The CDR3 nucleotides are TGTGCCAGCAGTCCACGTGGTAGCGGCGAGCAGTACTTC.

Concerning this clone itself: The sample carries other DNA sequences with the same CDR3. The J gene is TRBJ2-7, the V gene TRBV12-3 or TRBV12-4, with TRBD1 matching 7 bases. The ends lost 1 base at V and 3 bases at J; junction bases unmatched: 0. This CDR3 contains 13 residues. The chain's CDR3 is CASSLGQGYEQYF. For the CDR3, the DNA is TGTGCCAGCAGTTTAGGACAGGGCTACGAGCAGTACTTC.

This chain connects TRBV5-4 to TRBJ1-1, with 7 bases lining up with TRBD1. CDR3 length equals 14 residues. CDR1 is SGHNT, CDR2 YYREEE, per germline (reference sequence). V trimming: 1 base; J trimming: 3 bases; junction bases outside the gene matches: 3. In DNA form, the CDR3 reads TGTGCCAGCAGCTTGACAGGGGTCGACACTGAAGCTTTCTTT. Encoded protein: CASSLTGVDTEAFF.

The V and J genes are TRBV5-5 and TRBJ1-2; D is unclear. Per germline, CDR1 SGHKS and CDR2 YYEKEE (reference sequence). This CDR3 has 14 residues. Trimming removed 0 bases at V and 2 bases at J, with 8 bases between. In DNA form, the CDR3 reads TGTGCCAGCAGCTTGGGGCCGAACAACTATGGCTACACCTTC. Translation: CASSLGPNNYGYTF. Combining the CDR3 with reference TRBV5-5 and TRBJ1-2 gives the whole variable domain DAGVTQSPTHLIKTRGQQVTLRCSPISGHKSVSWYQQVLGQGPQFIFQYYEKEERGRGNFPDRFSARQFPNYSSELNVNALLLGDSALYLCASSLGPNNYGYTFGSGTRLTVV.

The chain carries TRBV7-2 and TRBJ2-7; possible D gene TRBD1, 6 bases. Trimming shortened V by 3 bases and J by 1 base, and 7 bases separated the two germline ends. The germline CDR1 and CDR2 sequences are SGHTA and FQGNSA. The CDR3 covers 13 residues. The chain's CDR3 is CASSFTGSYEQYF. The CDR3 nucleotides read TGTGCCAGCAGCTTTACAGGGTCCTACGAGCAGTACTTC.

This chain connects TRBV2 to TRBJ1-5, with D uncertain. V lost 7 bases, J lost 7 bases, and 11 bases lay in between. CDR1 is SNHLY, CDR2 FYNNEI, per germline. This CDR3 contains 12 residues. The CDR3 bases are TGTGCCAGCAAGATGGAGTTACAGCCCCAGCATTTT. Translated, it gives CASKMELQPQHF.

The chain links TRBV19 to TRBJ1-1, with TRBD1 matching 10 bases. This CDR3 is 15 amino acids long. Losses at the gene ends were 3 bases for V and 3 bases for J; bases not matched to a gene: 4. The germline V gene encodes CDR1 LNHDA and CDR2 SQIVND (reference sequence). This CDR3 reads CASSIGDRGYTEAFF. For the CDR3, the DNA is TGTGCCAGTAGTATTGGGGACAGGGGCTACACTGAAGCTTTCTTT.

The chain carries TRBV7-3 and TRBJ1-1; TRBD1 matches at 8 bases. V shed 5 bases, J shed 6 bases, and the junction held 5 bases outside the gene matches. From germline, CDR1 is SGHTA and CDR2 FQGTGA. The CDR3 is made up of 13 amino acids. The CDR3 coding sequence is TGTGCCAGCAGCAGGACAGGGCCTTCTGAAGCTTTCTTT. Translated, it gives CASSRTGPSEAFF. The whole variable domain, remainder taken from reference TRBV7-3 and TRBJ1-1, is GAGVSQTPSNKVTEKGKYVELRCDPISGHTALYWYRQSLGQGPEFLIYFQGTGAADDSGLPNDRFFAVRPEGSVSTLKIQRTERGDSAVYLCASSRTGPSEAFFGQGTRLTVV.

In its sample, this clone was seen a few times. V is TRBV7-9 and J is TRBJ1-3; D is perhaps TRBD1 (6 bases). Germline V gene data show CDR1 as SEHNR and CDR2 as FQNEAQ (reference sequence). This CDR3 spans 16 amino acids. V lost 5 bases and J 0 bases, leaving 14 bases between the germline ends. The CDR3 spells CASSPRTANSGNTIYF. In nucleotides, the CDR3 is TGTGCCAGCAGCCCGAGGACAGCAAACTCTGGAAACACCATATATTTT. The variable domain in full, completed from reference TRBV7-9 and TRBJ1-3, reads DTGVSQNPRHKITKRGQNVTFRCDPISEHNRLYWYRQTLGQGPEFLTYFQNEAQLEKSRLLSDRFSAERPKGSFSTLEIQRTEQGDSAMYLCASSPRTANSGNTIYFGEGSWLTVV.

The chain is built from TRBV13 and TRBJ1-5; 9 bases map to TRBD1. The ends lost 4 bases at V and 7 bases at J; junction bases unmatched: 8. The CDR3 runs 15 residues. Germline-derived CDR1 and CDR2 are PRHDT and FYEKMQ (reference sequence). For the CDR3, the DNA is TGTGCCAGCAGCTCGGCGGGACAGGGTAGACAGCCCCAGCATTTT. Amino acids: CASSSAGQGRQPQHF.

This chain joins TRBV11-2 and TRBJ1-2; TRBD1 matches 7 bases. Germline V CDR1 and CDR2: SGHAT, FQNNGV. V shed 0 bases, J shed 4 bases, and the junction held 8 bases outside the gene matches. The CDR3 has 16 residues. CDR3: CASSLDLGEGAYGYTF. For the CDR3, the DNA is TGTGCCAGCAGCTTAGATTTGGGCGAGGGGGCCTATGGCTACACCTTC.

The gene calls are TRBV11-3 and TRBJ2-1; 11 nucleotides line up with TRBD2. With V trimmed by 5 bases and J by 4 bases, 4 bases remained unmatched. CDR3 length equals 15 residues. Germline V gene lookup returns CDR1 SGHNT and CDR2 YENEEA. The CDR3 sequence is CASSTGTSGYNEQFF. CDR3 coding DNA: TGTGCCAGCAGCACCGGGACTAGCGGTTACAATGAGCAGTTCTTC.